This TCR beta chain was captured in a study of OX40 agonist ivuxolimab in advanced cancers. About the study: People in dose escalation had one of these cancers: hepatocellular carcinoma, melanoma, renal cell or head and neck cancer.

V lost 5 bases, J lost 7 bases, and 7 bases stayed unmatched. CDR1 and CDR2 (germline): SEHNR, FQNEAQ (reference sequence). The CDR3 length is 13 residues. Profiled with immunoSEQ multiplex PCR; TCRdb holds only in-frame clones, not every one. Among roughly 42,000 clones listed, 91% were seen once. This clone was detected only a few times. This clonotype was obtained from an adult with an advanced solid tumor such as melanoma, head and neck, liver or kidney cancer. The specimen was CD4+ or CD8+ T cells sorted from blood, collected in a trial of the OX40 agonist ivuxolimab. The V call is TRBV7-9, the J call TRBJ2-7; 8 bases are a match to TRBD1. The CDR3 nucleotides are TGTGCCAGCAGCACGGGACAGGCGCGGGAGCAGTACTTC. It translates to CASSTGQAREQYF.